The 13 T cell receptor beta chains reported below all come from one sample, sequenced in a study of glioma-infiltrating T cells. Using RNA template, CDR3s of TCR alpha and beta were amplified with iRepertoire arm-PCR. TCRdb processed the multiplex PCR reads anew with MiXCR; each CDR3 protein has one entry. In the table there are fewer than 90,000 distinct CDR3 sequences, 20% to 25% of which are singletons. The material sequenced was glioma tissue, nonneoplastic brain tissue, or PBMCs (not recorded which). The receptors were sampled from a human donor with low-grade glioma or glioblastoma, undergoing nonglioma brain surgery, or in good health (not recorded which).

This clonotype has just a few counts. CDR3 DNA: TGTGCCAGCAGCTTGGTCGGAGGGACAGCGCCCCACATTCAGTACTTC. This sequence encodes CASSLVGGTAPHIQYF. This chain uses TRBV5-5 with TRBJ2-4; D perhaps matches TRBD1 (7 bases). V was clipped by 0 bases and J by 8 bases, with 18 bases between them. Germline V gene sequence: CDR1 SGHKS, CDR2 YYEKEE (reference sequence). The CDR3 consists of 16 residues.

To note about this clonotype: This sequence may be a read error, since a much larger clone differs from it by one base. The genes are TRBV19 and TRBJ2-5; D unresolved. Per the germline V gene, CDR1 is LNHDA and CDR2 is SQIVND (reference sequence). The CDR3 runs 14 residues. CDR3 nucleotide sequence: TGTGCCAGTAGACCCGGAAACAGCCAAGAGAACCAGTACTTC. As protein: CASRPGNSQENQYF.

At least ten counts were recorded for this clonotype. The V and J genes are TRBV2 and TRBJ2-1, with 10 bases that match TRBD1. The CDR3 runs to 14 residues. Germline V gene data show CDR1 as SNHLY and CDR2 as FYNNEI. J gave up 4 bases and V 7 bases, and 4 bases lay outside the gene matches. The CDR3 is CASTRQGAYNEQFF. For the CDR3, the DNA is TGTGCCAGCACCCGACAGGGGGCGTACAATGAGCAGTTCTTC.

This clonotype was counted between two and nine times. The chain links TRBV4-2 to TRBJ2-5, with TRBD2 identical over 13 bases. V trimming: 4 bases; J trimming: 5 bases; junction bases outside the gene matches: 7. The CDR3 runs to 16 residues. The V gene's germline CDR1 is LGHNA and CDR2 YNFKEQ. This CDR3 reads CASSPTSGGAVETQYF. The DNA for the CDR3 is TGTGCCAGCAGCCCAACTAGCGGGGGGGCGGTGGAGACCCAGTACTTC.

Details on this clonotype: Since no conserved phenylalanine or tryptophan closes the CDR3, a read error is the likely cause. V gene TRBV20-1 combines with J gene TRBJ2-5, with D maybe TRBD1 (5 bases). The germline V gene has CDR1 DFQATT and CDR2 SNEGSKA (reference sequence). CDR3 length: 13 residues. Between the trimmed V and J ends, which lost 6 bases and 11 bases, there was a span of 22 bases. CDR3 region: CSARAAAGYGQYL. Here the CDR3 DNA reads TGCAGTGCCAGGGCGGCGGCCGGCTACGGGCAGTACCTC.

Comments on this clonotype: With a much larger clone just one base away, this may be a read error. This chain links TRBV9 with TRBJ2-3; D is perhaps TRBD2 (5 bases). Per the germline V gene, CDR1 is SGDLS and CDR2 is YYNGEE. V was clipped by 0 bases and J by 0 bases, with 11 bases between them. The CDR3 has 16 amino acids. The CDR3 DNA reads as TGTGCCAGCAGCGTAGGTCCGGGAACAAGCACAGATACGCAGTATTTT. Amino acids: CASSVGPGTSTDTQYF.

This clonotype was observed many times. The chain employs TRBV7-9 and TRBJ1-3, with unresolved D. With 1 base removed from V and 0 bases from J, the gap between germline ends came to 13 bases. Germline CDR1 and CDR2: SEHNR and FQNEAQ (reference sequence). The CDR3 loop spans 17 amino acids. The CDR3 spells CASSLEGFKGSGNTIYF. The CDR3 nucleotides are TGTGCCAGCAGCTTAGAAGGCTTTAAAGGCTCTGGAAACACCATATATTTT.

This clonotype showed up just once. The chain combines TRBV11-2 with TRBJ2-7; 10 bases agree with TRBD2. Trimming cost V 3 bases and J 4 bases; bases outside gene matches: 3. CDR3 length equals 14 residues. CDR1 is SGHAT, CDR2 FQNNGV, per germline. In DNA, the CDR3 is TGTGCCAGCAGCTTCGGGACTAGCGTTTACGAGCAGTACTTC. Its translation is CASSFGTSVYEQYF.

This clonotype showed up many times. The chain recombines TRBV6-1 with TRBJ2-7, with D uncertain. Germline V gene sequence: CDR1 MNHNS, CDR2 SASEGT. The ends were cut back, 2 bases at V and 5 bases at J, with 4 bases in the middle. The CDR3 is 11 residues long. The CDR3 sequence is CASSEMHEQYF. CDR3 coding DNA: TGTGCCAGCAGTGAAATGCACGAGCAGTACTTC.

The CDR3 region has the DNA TGTGCCAGCAGCTTATTCTTGTCTGGTTTAGGTGAAGCTTTCTTT. Protein sequence: CASSLFLSGLGEAFF. The chain carries TRBV7-9 and TRBJ1-1; D gene uncertain. Trimming stripped 2 bases from V and 7 bases from J, with 17 bases between. Germline assignment: CDR1 SEHNR and CDR2 FQNEAQ (reference sequence). The CDR3 is 15 residues long.

This clonotype has more than one count but fewer than ten. V usage is TRBV24-1 and J usage is TRBJ2-1; 8 nucleotides agree with TRBD1. Trimming cost V 9 bases and J 3 bases; bases outside gene matches: 18. The germline V gene has CDR1 KGHDR and CDR2 SFDVKD. This CDR3 is built from 18 residues. The CDR3 here is CATQGAQGVDEGYNEQFF. CDR3 DNA: TGTGCCACCCAGGGGGCTCAGGGGGTGGATGAGGGCTACAATGAGCAGTTCTTC.

This clonotype was observed many times. J is TRBJ2-2 and V is TRBV20-1; 9 positions match TRBD1. The length of the CDR3 is 17 residues. V gave up 0 bases and J gave up 0 bases; unmatched junction bases: 5. The germline gives CDR1 DFQATT, CDR2 SNEGSKA (reference sequence). The CDR3 nucleotides are TGCAGTGCTAGAGAACCCGGGACAGGGTCGAACACCGGGGAGCTGTTTTTT. Translated, it gives CSAREPGTGSNTGELFF.

Notes on this clonotype: Since a much larger clone is just one base distant, this may be a read error. This chain connects TRBV7-6 to TRBJ1-3; the match to TRBD1 covers 9 bases. The CDR3 spans 15 residues. CDR1 and CDR2 (germline): SGHVS, FNYEAQ. The CDR3 DNA is TGTGCCAGCAGCTTAAGGACAGGGGTAGGGGACACCGTATATTTT. Protein sequence: CASSLRTGVGDTVYF.